The 17 T cell receptor beta chains presented below share a single source sample, sequenced in a study of OX40 agonist ivuxolimab in advanced cancers. TCRdb's table, derived via immunoSEQ multiplex PCR, lists solely in-frame clones and lacks some. Of almost 70,000 clones listed, 70% to 90% are singletons. The sample in question was CD4+ or CD8+ T cells sorted from blood, obtained in a trial of the OX40 agonist ivuxolimab. The receptors originated from an adult with an advanced solid tumor such as melanoma, head and neck, liver or kidney cancer.

The chain links TRBV10-3 to TRBJ2-2; TRBD1 is a possible D gene (7 bases). The V gene's germline CDR1 is ENHRY and CDR2 SYGVKD. The CDR3 is 12 residues long. V was trimmed by 10 bases and J by 4 bases, leaving 10 bases between them. The CDR3 DNA reads as TGTGCCACCCAGGGGGGCACCGGGGAGCTGTTTTTT. Translation: CATQGGTGELFF.

This chain joins TRBV30 and TRBJ2-5; D is uncertain. V was clipped by 7 bases and J by 0 bases, with 6 bases between them. Germline V gene lookup returns CDR1 GTSNPN and CDR2 SVGIG (reference sequence). CDR3 length equals 11 residues. The chain's CDR3 is CAYRDQETQYF. In nucleotides, the CDR3 is TGTGCCTACCGGGACCAAGAGACCCAGTACTTC.

The chain has TRBV10-3 and TRBJ1-6; no definite D call. Trimming removed 4 bases at V and 8 bases at J, with 12 bases between. Germline lookup yields CDR1 ENHRY and CDR2 SYGVKD. The CDR3 length is 14 residues. The CDR3 region has the DNA TGTGCCATCAGTGTTGAATCGGTGGATTCACCCCTCCACTTT. It translates to CAISVESVDSPLHF.

The gene calls are TRBV5-6 and TRBJ1-2; D is uncertain. CDR3 length: 13 amino acids. Germline V gene data show CDR1 as SGHDT and CDR2 as YYEEEE. Deletions cut 1 base from V and 5 bases from J, with 9 bases between. DNA of the CDR3: TGTGCCAGCAGCTTGCTCTACGGGTATGGCTACACCTTC. Encoded protein: CASSLLYGYGYTF.

The chain couples TRBV6-5 to TRBJ1-4; D call uncertain. Germline lookup yields CDR1 MNHEY and CDR2 SVGAGI. The CDR3 totals 12 residues. The CDR3 nucleotides are TGTGCTTCCGGGCGTGCGTATGAAAAACTGTTTTTT. As protein: CASGRAYEKLFF.

The chain uses TRBV7-9 and TRBJ1-2, with D perhaps TRBD1 (6 bases). Trimming stripped 3 bases from V and 5 bases from J, with 10 bases between. The length of the CDR3 is 13 residues. Germline lookup yields CDR1 SEHNR and CDR2 FQNEAQ (reference sequence). The CDR3 is CASSFRGGYGYTF. The CDR3, as DNA: TGTGCCAGCAGCTTCAGGGGCGGGTATGGCTACACCTTC.

This chain uses TRBV7-2 with TRBJ1-1, with 8 bases fitting TRBD1. The CDR3 is made up of 12 amino acids. Germline V gives CDR1 SGHTA, CDR2 FQGNSA. The ends lost 5 bases at V and 6 bases at J; junction bases unmatched: 2. CDR3 sequence (DNA): TGTGCCAGCAGCAGGACAGGGTCTGAAGCTTTCTTT. Its translation is CASSRTGSEAFF.

This sequence joins TRBV28 and TRBJ2-7, with 8 nucleotides matching TRBD2. This CDR3 spans 12 amino acids. Germline V gene data show CDR1 as MDHEN and CDR2 as SYDVKM. Germline trimming cut 11 bases from V and 2 bases from J; bases unmatched to any gene: 5. As DNA, the CDR3 is TGTGCCGGAGGGACTAGTACCTACGAGCAGTACTTC. Its protein product is CAGGTSTYEQYF.

CDR3 nucleotide sequence: TGTGCCAGCAGTTTCGGAAGCAGCACCATATATTTT. Translation: CASSFGSSTIYF. This chain connects TRBV28 to TRBJ1-3; D not certain. The CDR3 extends over 12 amino acids. V lost 3 bases to trimming and J lost 9 bases, with 9 bases between them. From germline, CDR1 is MDHEN and CDR2 SYDVKM.

This clone was detected only once. The gene calls are TRBV10-3 and TRBJ1-1, with D tentatively TRBD1 (6 bases). The CDR3 totals 16 residues. CDR1 is ENHRY, CDR2 SYGVKD, per germline. The V gene lost 2 bases and the J gene lost 4 bases, with 17 bases spanning the gap. For the CDR3, the DNA is TGTGCCATCAGTGAGGTACAGGGAGGATGGAGCACTGAAGCTTTCTTT. It translates to CAISEVQGGWSTEAFF.

J is TRBJ1-2 and V is TRBV9; TRBD1 matches at 8 bases. V was clipped by 0 bases and J by 6 bases; unmatched bases: 10. CDR1 is SGDLS and CDR2 is YYNGEE in the germline V gene. This CDR3 has 16 amino acids. The chain's CDR3 is CASSVGITQGVNGYTF. In DNA form, the CDR3 reads TGTGCCAGCAGCGTAGGGATAACACAGGGGGTGAATGGCTACACCTTC.

The genes are TRBV18 and TRBJ2-2; a weak D match, TRBD1 (5 bases). Deletions cut 8 bases from V and 5 bases from J, with 9 bases between. Per the germline V gene, CDR1 is KGHSH and CDR2 is LQKENI. This CDR3 spans 12 amino acids. The CDR3 DNA is TGTGCCAGCCCGACAGCTACCGGGGAGCTGTTTTTT. This encodes CASPTATGELFF.

The rearrangement uses TRBV9 and TRBJ2-1; D uncertain. The CDR3 length is 12 residues. Per germline, CDR1 SGDLS and CDR2 YYNGEE. Trimming took 0 bases from V and 9 from J, leaving 7 bases between them. The CDR3 loop is CASSVASSEQFF. DNA of the CDR3: TGTGCCAGCAGCGTAGCTTCTAGTGAGCAGTTCTTC.

The chain employs TRBV5-8 and TRBJ2-3; 7 bases match TRBD2. The germline V gene has CDR1 SGHTS and CDR2 YDEGEE. V lost 0 bases and J lost 5; bases outside the gene matches: 3. The CDR3 covers 14 residues. Here the CDR3 reads CASSLGTSVDTQYF. CDR3 DNA sequence: TGTGCCAGCAGCTTGGGGACTAGTGTAGATACGCAGTATTTT.

The chain couples TRBV19 to TRBJ2-7; no reliable D call. This CDR3 comprises 15 residues. Germline-derived CDR1 and CDR2 are LNHDA and SQIVND (reference sequence). Trimming cost V 6 bases and J 0 bases, with 15 bases left between them. Here the CDR3 DNA reads TGTGCCAGTAGATTCGGTGCGTCGAGCTCCTACGAGCAGTACTTC. This gives the protein CASRFGASSSYEQYF. The complete variable domain, with remaining parts taken from reference TRBV19 and TRBJ2-7, reads DGGITQSPKYLFRKEGQNVTLSCEQNLNHDAMYWYRQDPGQGLRLIYYSQIVNDFQKGDIAEGYSVSREKKESFPLTVTSAQKNPTAFYLCASRFGASSSYEQYFGPGTRLTVT.

The J gene is TRBJ1-2, the V gene TRBV7-2; TRBD1 might be the D (5 bases). The germline V gene encodes CDR1 SGHTA and CDR2 FQGNSA. The CDR3 runs 12 residues. Trimming removed 5 bases from V and 8 bases from J, with 12 bases in between. The CDR3 loop reads CASSISGFGYTF. For the CDR3, the DNA is TGTGCCAGCAGCATCTCAGGGTTCGGCTACACCTTC. Full variable domain (missing parts from reference TRBV7-2 and TRBJ1-2): GAGVSQSPSNKVTEKGKDVELRCDPISGHTALYWYRQSLGQGLEFLIYFQGNSAPDKSGLPSDRFSAERTGGSVSTLTIQRTQQEDSAVYLCASSISGFGYTFGSGTRLTVV.

This clone was observed once. V usage is TRBV12-5 and J usage is TRBJ1-2; D is undetermined. Germline assignment: CDR1 LGHNT and CDR2 FRNRAP. V lost 1 base, J lost 4 bases, and 10 bases lay in between. The CDR3 sequence is 14 residues long. The CDR3 coding sequence is TGTGCTAGTGGTTTGGGAGCAGACTTCTATGGCTACACCTTC. As protein: CASGLGADFYGYTF.